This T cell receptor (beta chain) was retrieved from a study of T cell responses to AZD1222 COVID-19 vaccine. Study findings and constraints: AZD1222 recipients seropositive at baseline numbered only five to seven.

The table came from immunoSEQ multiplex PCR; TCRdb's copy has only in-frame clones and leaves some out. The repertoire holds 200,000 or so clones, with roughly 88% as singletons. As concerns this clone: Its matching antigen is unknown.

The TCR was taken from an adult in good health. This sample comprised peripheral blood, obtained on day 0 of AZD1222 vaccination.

The CDR3 nucleotides read TGTGCCAGCAGCTCGAGAGAGCAGGGGGGGACCCAGTACTTC. Protein product: CASSSREQGGTQYF. This chain uses TRBV7-8 with TRBJ2-5, with D possibly being TRBD1 (7 bases). The CDR3 extends over 14 amino acids. The V and J ends lost 4 bases and 7 bases respectively, with 16 bases between them. The germline V gene encodes CDR1 SGHVS and CDR2 FQNEAQ.